Detailed here is one T cell receptor beta chain. The antigen remains unidentified. The data derive from a study of PD-1 blockade in classical Hodgkin lymphoma. General observations from the study: Patients newly diagnosed and complete responders had comparable baseline diversity. Exclusion covered patients beginning nivolumab under 1 year post-ASCT.

Here immunoSEQ multiplex PCR was the method, and the copy in TCRdb shows in-frame clones only, minus some. Here the sample spans approximately 80,000 clones, about nine tenths being singletons. In every patient, relapse followed autologous stem cell transplantation, while exposure to brentuximab vedotin differed. Under best response, outcomes were complete response, partial response or progressive disease. The receptor was isolated from a human donor with classical Hodgkin lymphoma. This material consisted of peripheral blood mononuclear cells (PBMCs), taken at baseline.

CDR3 sequence: CASSLGSGVVTEAFF. CDR3 in DNA: TGCGCCAGCAGCTTGGGTTCAGGGGTTGTCACTGAAGCTTTCTTT. The chain is built from TRBV5-1 and TRBJ1-1, with a tentative D call TRBD1 (6 bases). Trimming left V 0 bases short and J 4 bases short, with 13 bases between. This CDR3 is 15 amino acids long. The germline V gene encodes CDR1 SGHRS and CDR2 YFSETQ. The whole variable domain, filled in from reference TRBV5-1 and TRBJ1-1, reads KAGVTQTPRYLIKTRGQQVTLSCSPISGHRSVSWYQQTPGQGLQFLFEYFSETQRNKGNFPGRFSGRQFSNSRSEMNVSTLELGDSALYLCASSLGSGVVTEAFFGQGTRLTVV.